The source of this TCR beta chain is a study of CD4 T cells in relation to SARS-CoV-2 and coronaviruses. Details on this clone: Its antigen is not identified.

Sequencing used immunoSEQ multiplex PCR; TCRdb keeps in-frame clones, though not all of them. Counted here are 24,000 or so clones, under 80% occurring once; the ten biggest clones make up about 14%. The CDR3 runs 15 residues. Looked up from germline, CDR1 is KGHSH and CDR2 is LQKENI. Trimming removed 1 base at V and 2 bases at J, with 10 bases between. The unexposed donors gave CD4+ T cells in about 2011-2019, prior to COVID-19. CD4+ T cells were isolated from the cells after more than nine days of culture. Fresh IL-2 medium replaced half the medium on days 3 and 7. The TCR was taken from a human donor in good health. The chain recombines TRBV18 with TRBJ2-3; D unresolved. The sequenced material came from CD4+ T cells from PBMCs, cultured in vitro. For the CDR3, the DNA is TGTGCCAGCTCACCACAAGGCACGGTCACAGATACGCAGTATTTT. Amino acids: CASSPQGTVTDTQYF.